Each of the 24 T cell receptor beta chains below was sequenced from the same sample in a study of TIL therapy for anti-PD-1-resistant metastatic lung cancer. Sequencing used immunoSEQ v3. Using immunoSEQ multiplex PCR, the repertoire was profiled, and TCRdb retains in-frame clones only, with some absent. This table holds tens of thousands of clones, about 79% found once. The sample's time point: pre-treatment sample, taken before nivolumab and TIL therapy. Sequencing was performed on blood, taken at baseline. These receptors all come from a woman between 25 and 85 years old with non-small cell lung cancer.

The J gene is TRBJ2-3, the V gene TRBV10-3; D is perhaps TRBD2 (5 bases). Germline loops: CDR1 ENHRY, CDR2 SYGVKD. Trimming shortened V by 2 bases and J by 1 base, and 7 bases separated the two germline ends. The CDR3 has 14 amino acids. CDR3 sequence (DNA): TGTGCCATCAGTGAGGGTAGCGGCACAGATACGCAGTATTTT. It codes for CAISEGSGTDTQYF.

This sequence joins TRBV15 and TRBJ2-2; 8 bases fit TRBD2. The CDR3 loop spans 14 amino acids. Germline V gene data show CDR1 as LNHNV and CDR2 as YYDKDF (reference sequence). V lost 7 bases, J lost 6 bases, and 7 bases stayed unmatched. CDR3 sequence (DNA): TGTGCCACCATTTACGACGGGAGGGCCGGGGAGCTGTTTTTT. It codes for CATIYDGRAGELFF.

The gene calls are TRBV5-1 and TRBJ2-7; 7 nucleotides agree with TRBD1. The CDR3 contains 14 residues. From germline, CDR1 is SGHRS and CDR2 YFSETQ. Unmatched junction bases numbered 6, after V lost 0 bases and J lost 6 bases. The CDR3 DNA is TGCGCCAGCAGCTTGGGGACAGGTGGGTCCGAGCAGTACTTC. Translated, it gives CASSLGTGGSEQYF.

This chain connects TRBV7-7 to TRBJ2-3, with TRBD2 identical over 7 bases. Germline loops: CDR1 SSHAT, CDR2 FNYEAQ (reference sequence). V was clipped by 1 base and J by 5 bases; unmatched bases: 9. CDR3 length: 16 residues. The CDR3 spells CASSLGGSRARDTQYF. CDR3 coding DNA: TGTGCCAGCAGCTTAGGCGGGAGCAGGGCCCGAGATACGCAGTATTTT. The whole variable domain, remainder taken from reference TRBV7-7 and TRBJ2-3, is GAGVSQSPRYKVTKRGQDVTLRCDPISSHATLYWYQQALGQGPEFLTYFNYEAQPDKSGLPSDRFSAERPEGSISTLTIQRTEQRDSAMYRCASSLGGSRARDTQYFGPGTRLTVL.

The chain uses TRBV6-1 and TRBJ2-3; TRBD2 aligns across 9 bases. V gave up 3 bases and J gave up 3 bases; unmatched junction bases: 10. This CDR3 is built from 17 residues. In germline, CDR1 is MNHNS, CDR2 SASEGT. The CDR3 nucleotides are TGTGCCAGCAGTGAGATGCCACTAGCGGGCCGAACAGATACGCAGTATTTT. Amino acids: CASSEMPLAGRTDTQYF.

The rearrangement links TRBV7-7 to TRBJ2-2, with D perhaps given as TRBD1 or TRBD2 (5 bases each). Germline-derived CDR1 and CDR2 are SSHAT and FNYEAQ (reference sequence). Trimming stripped 4 bases from V and 7 bases from J, with 16 bases between. CDR3 length: 15 amino acids. The CDR3 nucleotides are TGTGCCAGCAGCTCCAAATTGATGGGGGTCGGGGAGCTGTTTTTT. Amino acids: CASSSKLMGVGELFF.

The chain employs TRBV19 and TRBJ1-1; no clear D gene. Germline lookup yields CDR1 LNHDA and CDR2 SQIVND (reference sequence). Trimming took off 6 bases at V and 6 bases at J, with 14 bases between the two ends. There are 13 residues in the CDR3. Written as DNA, the CDR3 is TGTGCCAGTAGGTCGGACCAGTCGGCTGAAGCTTTCTTT. Protein sequence: CASRSDQSAEAFF.

The chain links TRBV7-9 to TRBJ1-2; a possible D gene is TRBD1 (5 bases). CDR3 size: 15 residues. Germline lookup yields CDR1 SEHNR and CDR2 FQNEAQ (reference sequence). Trimming removed 2 bases from V and 4 bases from J, with 14 bases in between. In nucleotides, the CDR3 is TGTGCCAGCAGCTTACCGTACGACAGAGTCTATGGCTACACCTTC. This gives the protein CASSLPYDRVYGYTF.

The chain employs TRBV10-3 and TRBJ1-1; 10 bases agree with TRBD1. Germline-derived CDR1 and CDR2 are ENHRY and SYGVKD. The CDR3 extends over 12 amino acids. V lost 8 bases and J lost 3; bases outside the gene matches: 0. The CDR3 sequence is CAIGQGDTEAFF. DNA of the CDR3: TGTGCCATCGGACAGGGGGACACTGAAGCTTTCTTT.

The chain has TRBV7-9 and TRBJ1-6; D uncertain. Germline V gene data show CDR1 as SEHNR and CDR2 as FQNEAQ (reference sequence). The CDR3 loop spans 13 amino acids. Trimming left V 1 base short and J 8 bases short, with 6 bases between. CDR3 nucleotide sequence: TGTGCCAGCAGCTTAGGCGGCGATTCACCCCTCCACTTT. The encoded protein is CASSLGGDSPLHF.

The chain links TRBV19 to TRBJ2-5; weak D call: TRBD2 (5 bases). The CDR3 runs to 13 residues. The ends were cut back, 4 bases at V and 4 bases at J, with 10 bases in the middle. Germline values: CDR1 LNHDA, CDR2 SQIVND (reference sequence). The CDR3 bases are TGTGCCAGTAGTAAGTTTGGAGGAGAGACCCAGTACTTC. It codes for CASSKFGGETQYF.

The rearrangement links TRBV6-6 to TRBJ2-7; tentative D call: TRBD1 (5 bases). The CDR3 is made up of 15 amino acids. V was clipped by 2 bases and J by 7 bases, with 18 bases between them. CDR1 and CDR2 (germline): MNHNY, SVGAGI (reference sequence). DNA of the CDR3: TGTGCCAGCAGTTACGGGGCTAGTGGCCTTTGGGAGCAGTACTTC. This encodes CASSYGASGLWEQYF.

The rearrangement uses TRBV7-8 and TRBJ2-1; the match to TRBD1 covers 7 bases. J was trimmed by 8 bases and V by 5 bases; bases with no gene match: 9. CDR1 SGHVS and CDR2 FQNEAQ come from the germline V gene. This CDR3 has 14 amino acids. The CDR3 here is CASSLGGKDYEQFF. DNA of the CDR3: TGTGCCAGCAGCCTAGGGGGCAAGGATTATGAGCAGTTCTTC.

The chain uses TRBV30 and TRBJ1-2; D perhaps matches TRBD1 (5 bases). The CDR3 totals 15 residues. V lost 5 bases, J lost 5 bases, and 21 bases lay in between. CDR1 and CDR2 (germline): GTSNPN, SVGIG (reference sequence). CDR3 amino acids: CAWRTGLYLGYGYTF. Written as DNA, the CDR3 is TGTGCCTGGCGTACAGGACTCTACCTGGGATATGGCTACACCTTC.

The table lists this clone with a count of one. CDR3 protein: CASSFLGGGNTEAFF. The CDR3 DNA sequence: TGTGCCAGCAGCTTCCTCGGTGGGGGGAACACTGAAGCTTTCTTT. The chain uses TRBV28 and TRBJ1-1, with D tentatively TRBD1 (5 bases). Germline-derived CDR1 and CDR2 are MDHEN and SYDVKM. Trimming pared 6 bases from V and 1 base from J, leaving 15 bases between. The CDR3 has 15 amino acids.

This clone was seen a single time. This chain uses TRBV4-1 with TRBJ2-3, with TRBD1 identical over 7 bases. Germline CDR1 reads MGHRA; CDR2 reads YSYEKL. This CDR3 is 15 amino acids long. Germline trimming cut 0 bases from V and 2 bases from J; bases unmatched to any gene: 2. CDR3 bases: TGCGCCAGCAGCCAAGAAGGGACAGTCACAGATACGCAGTATTTT. Translation gives CASSQEGTVTDTQYF.

In DNA, the CDR3 is TGTGCCAGCAGTACAGGGCTCAATGAGCAGTTCTTC. This translates into CASSTGLNEQFF. The chain uses TRBV6-1 and TRBJ2-1; tentatively, D is TRBD1 (6 bases). This CDR3 is built from 12 residues. CDR1 and CDR2 (germline): MNHNS, SASEGT. V shed 5 bases and J shed 6 bases, with 8 bases lying between them.

This chain joins TRBV18 and TRBJ2-7; D may be TRBD1 (7 bases). CDR1 KGHSH and CDR2 LQKENI come from the germline V gene. Trimming cost V 5 bases and J 6 bases, with 17 bases left between them. The CDR3 consists of 14 residues. For the CDR3, the DNA is TGTGCCAGCTCAAGGGACAGAAAGGGGGGCGAGCAGTACTTC. Amino acid sequence: CASSRDRKGGEQYF.

The V call is TRBV18, the J call TRBJ2-2, with TRBD1 as a possible D gene (5 bases). The CDR3 spans 14 residues. The V gene lost 6 bases and the J gene lost 5 bases, with 13 bases spanning the gap. The germline gives CDR1 KGHSH, CDR2 LQKENI. Here the CDR3 reads CASSASQGTGELFF. The CDR3 bases are TGTGCCAGCTCTGCGAGCCAGGGAACCGGGGAGCTGTTTTTT.

The chain links TRBV2 to TRBJ2-3; D remains unclear. Between the trimmed V and J ends, which lost 2 bases and 2 bases, there was a span of 14 bases. In germline, CDR1 is SNHLY, CDR2 FYNNEI. The CDR3 extends over 16 amino acids. CDR3 in amino acids: CASSERGYRDTDTQYF. DNA for the CDR3: TGTGCCAGCAGTGAACGAGGATATAGAGACACAGATACGCAGTATTTT.

V is TRBV27 and J is TRBJ2-1, with 13 bases lining up with TRBD2. The CDR3 spans 15 residues. Trimming removed 4 bases from V and 7 bases from J; junction bases left unmatched: 4. Germline CDR1 is MNHEY and CDR2 is SMNVEV (reference sequence). This CDR3 is CASSSGLAGANEQFF. CDR3 in DNA: TGTGCCAGCAGTTCCGGACTAGCGGGAGCTAATGAGCAGTTCTTC.

The V call is TRBV30, the J call TRBJ2-7; 9 nucleotides align to TRBD1. This CDR3 spans 14 amino acids. The junction had 10 bases not matched to a gene; V was cut back by 3 bases and J by 7 bases. Germline CDR1 GTSNPN, CDR2 SVGIG (reference sequence). CDR3 loop: CAWRTGTGKEEQYF. CDR3 nucleotide sequence: TGTGCCTGGAGGACCGGGACAGGGAAAGAGGAGCAGTACTTC.

The V and J genes are TRBV15 and TRBJ2-2, with TRBD1 matching 9 bases. Germline V gene data show CDR1 as LNHNV and CDR2 as YYDKDF (reference sequence). After removal of 1 base from V and 5 bases from J, the junction contained 17 bases not matched to a gene. The CDR3 runs to 20 residues. CDR3 residues: CATSRVRIFVDRGRTGELFF. The CDR3 DNA reads TGTGCCACCAGCAGAGTAAGGATCTTTGTCGACAGGGGGAGAACCGGGGAGCTGTTTTTT.

This clone was detected once. This chain uses TRBV6-1 with TRBJ2-4; D gene unclear. The CDR3 contains 14 residues. V was clipped by 6 bases and J by 0 bases, with 9 bases between them. The V gene's germline CDR1 is MNHNS and CDR2 SASEGT. The CDR3 DNA reads TGTGCCAGCAGAGACCTTCTAGCCAAAAACATTCAGTACTTC. The encoded protein is CASRDLLAKNIQYF.